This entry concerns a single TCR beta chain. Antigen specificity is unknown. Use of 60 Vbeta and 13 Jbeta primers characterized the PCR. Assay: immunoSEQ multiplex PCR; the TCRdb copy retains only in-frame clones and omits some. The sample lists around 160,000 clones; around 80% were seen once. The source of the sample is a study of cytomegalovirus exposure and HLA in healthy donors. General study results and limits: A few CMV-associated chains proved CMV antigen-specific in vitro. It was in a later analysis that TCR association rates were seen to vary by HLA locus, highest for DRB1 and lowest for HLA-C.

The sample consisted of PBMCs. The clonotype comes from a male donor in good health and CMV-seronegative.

CDR3 in amino acids: CAYEAYYGYTF. The DNA of the CDR3 is TGTGCATACGAAGCCTACTATGGCTACACCTTC. V is TRBV28 and J is TRBJ1-2, with no clear D. The CDR3 covers 11 residues. Germline V CDR1 and CDR2: MDHEN, SYDVKM.